The 19 T cell receptor beta chains below were found in one sample sequenced in a study of shared clonotypes between healthy human individuals. The table came from immunoSEQ multiplex PCR; TCRdb's copy has only in-frame clones and leaves some out. The sample carries roughly 550,000 clones, just under 97% recorded once. Naive CD8 cells comprised CD45RO-negative, CCR7-positively selected cells, excluding terminally differentiated effector memory CD45RA+ cells. The sample consisted of naive CD8+ T cells sorted from blood. The receptors here all came from a woman younger than 45 in good health.

V usage is TRBV7-9 and J usage is TRBJ1-1, with 7 bases identical to TRBD1. Germline V gives CDR1 SEHNR, CDR2 FQNEAQ (reference sequence). V shed 5 bases, J shed 4 bases, and the junction held 13 bases outside the gene matches. The CDR3 has 16 residues. The CDR3 is CASSPNPGRGTTEAFF. The CDR3, as DNA: TGTGCCAGCAGCCCCAATCCTGGCAGGGGGACCACTGAAGCTTTCTTT.

V is TRBV9 and J is TRBJ2-5, with D possibly TRBD2 on 6 matching bases. Germline CDR1 SGDLS, CDR2 YYNGEE. V was pared by 7 bases and J by 0 bases, with 13 bases between. The CDR3 totals 14 residues. This chain's CDR3 is CASSNGGYQETQYF. The CDR3 DNA sequence: TGTGCCAGCTCGAATGGGGGGTACCAAGAGACCCAGTACTTC.

This clone has only a few counts. In DNA form, the CDR3 reads TGTGCCAGCAGCTATTATAGCGGGAGTTCCGAGCAGTACTTC. Encoded protein: CASSYYSGSSEQYF. V and J are TRBV11-3 and TRBJ2-7; TRBD2 aligns across 9 bases. This CDR3 region has 14 residues. Unmatched junction bases numbered 7, after V lost 4 bases and J lost 6 bases. CDR1 and CDR2 (germline): SGHNT, YENEEA.

This chain joins TRBV10-2 and TRBJ1-5; D is undetermined. Trimming cost V 4 bases and J 0 bases, with 10 bases left between them. The germline V gene has CDR1 WSHSY and CDR2 SAAADI. The CDR3 spans 15 residues. The CDR3 coding sequence is TGCGCCAGCAGTGCGGATGATTTTAGCAATCAGCCCCAGCATTTT. This sequence encodes CASSADDFSNQPQHF.

The V and J genes are TRBV29-1 and TRBJ1-5; 9 bases line up with TRBD1. Germline loops: CDR1 SQVTM, CDR2 ANQGSEA. Trimming took 5 bases from V and 5 from J; bases not matched to a gene: 7. The CDR3 loop spans 14 amino acids. In nucleotides, the CDR3 is TGCAGCGTTCATACAGGGGGCCGAGATCAGCCCCAGCATTTT. It codes for CSVHTGGRDQPQHF.

The rearrangement uses TRBV27 and TRBJ2-7; 7 bases are a match to TRBD2. Trimming took 1 base from V and 5 from J; bases not matched to a gene: 5. The CDR3 is 14 residues long. Germline V lookup: CDR1 MNHEY, CDR2 SMNVEV (reference sequence). CDR3 protein: CASSLYSGRDEQYF. The CDR3 DNA reads TGTGCCAGCAGTTTATATTCAGGGAGGGACGAGCAGTACTTC.

This chain joins TRBV19 and TRBJ2-3, with unresolved D. The CDR3 covers 13 residues. The V end was cut by 1 base, the J end by 2 bases, with 4 bases between. Germline V CDR1 and CDR2: LNHDA, SQIVND (reference sequence). The DNA for the CDR3 is TGTGCCAGTAGTATAGTACCCACAGATACGCAGTATTTT. Translation gives CASSIVPTDTQYF.

The chain joins TRBV5-1 to TRBJ2-1; maybe TRBD1 (6 bases). V was trimmed by 4 bases and J by 8 bases, leaving 13 bases between them. Germline V gene data show CDR1 as SGHRS and CDR2 as YFSETQ. The CDR3 is made up of 13 amino acids. CDR3 loop: CASSVDSRYEQFF. Here the CDR3 DNA reads TGCGCCAGCAGCGTGGACAGTCGGTATGAGCAGTTCTTC.

V gene TRBV19 combines with J gene TRBJ1-2; D unresolved. Germline loops: CDR1 LNHDA, CDR2 SQIVND (reference sequence). The ends were cut back, 1 base at V and 4 bases at J, with 7 bases in the middle. The CDR3 spans 13 residues. The DNA for the CDR3 is TGTGCCAGTAGTATAGGGGAGGGCTATGGCTACACCTTC. Protein product: CASSIGEGYGYTF. The whole variable domain, filled in from reference TRBV19 and TRBJ1-2, reads DGGITQSPKYLFRKEGQNVTLSCEQNLNHDAMYWYRQDPGQGLRLIYYSQIVNDFQKGDIAEGYSVSREKKESFPLTVTSAQKNPTAFYLCASSIGEGYGYTFGSGTRLTVV.

This chain links TRBV28 with TRBJ2-7, with D tentatively TRBD2 (6 bases). The germline V gene encodes CDR1 MDHEN and CDR2 SYDVKM. CDR3 length: 14 amino acids. V lost 2 bases and J 1 base, leaving 9 bases between the germline ends. This CDR3 reads CASSLPGLSYEQYF. CDR3 nucleotide sequence: TGTGCCAGCAGTTTACCGGGACTGTCCTACGAGCAGTACTTC.

The sample holds one count of this clone. This chain joins TRBV5-6 and TRBJ1-2; 7 bases match TRBD1. The J segment lost 7 bases and the V segment lost 3 bases, leaving 6 bases of the junction unmatched. CDR3 length: 13 amino acids. CDR1 SGHDT and CDR2 YYEEEE come from the germline V gene. CDR3 in amino acids: CASSWDSDPGYTF. The CDR3 region has the DNA TGTGCCAGCAGCTGGGACAGTGACCCTGGCTACACCTTC.

The chain uses TRBV30 and TRBJ1-1; D is perhaps TRBD1 (6 bases). V shed 0 bases and J shed 8 bases, with 10 bases lying between them. Germline CDR1 reads GTSNPN; CDR2 reads SVGIG (reference sequence). The CDR3 covers 12 residues. In DNA form, the CDR3 reads TGTGCCTGGAGTGTACCTGGGACAGAAGCTTTCTTT. It translates to CAWSVPGTEAFF.

The genes are TRBV27 and TRBJ2-3, with D maybe TRBD2 (5 bases). In germline, CDR1 is MNHEY, CDR2 SMNVEV (reference sequence). Trimming cost V 5 bases and J 3 bases, with 15 bases left between them. CDR3 length: 15 amino acids. The CDR3 DNA reads TGTGCCAGCAGTCCTCGGACTCGGGGTACAGATACGCAGTATTTT. This encodes CASSPRTRGTDTQYF.

Of note for this clone: Distinct nucleotide sequences in the sample also encode this CDR3. This rearrangement joins TRBV19 to TRBJ2-7; perhaps TRBD2 as D (5 bases). Trimming pared 4 bases from V and 3 bases from J, leaving 10 bases between. The CDR3 extends over 13 amino acids. Germline V gene sequence: CDR1 LNHDA, CDR2 SQIVND (reference sequence). CDR3 sequence (DNA): TGTGCCAGTAGTACTGCGGGCAGCTACGAGCAGTACTTC. Translated, it gives CASSTAGSYEQYF. Drawing the rest from reference TRBV19 and TRBJ2-7, the complete variable domain is DGGITQSPKYLFRKEGQNVTLSCEQNLNHDAMYWYRQDPGQGLRLIYYSQIVNDFQKGDIAEGYSVSREKKESFPLTVTSAQKNPTAFYLCASSTAGSYEQYFGPGTRLTVT.

The chain recombines TRBV5-6 with TRBJ2-1; 8 positions match TRBD1. CDR1 SGHDT and CDR2 YYEEEE come from the germline V gene. V shed 0 bases, J shed 9 bases, and the junction held 11 bases outside the gene matches. The CDR3 runs 16 residues. The CDR3: CASSLEGAWGTGEQFF. In DNA form, the CDR3 reads TGTGCCAGCAGCTTGGAGGGTGCCTGGGGGACAGGTGAGCAGTTCTTC.

This chain connects TRBV28 to TRBJ2-7; D is undetermined. This CDR3 has 16 residues. V was pared by 6 bases and J by 2 bases, with 20 bases between. Germline-derived CDR1 and CDR2 are MDHEN and SYDVKM. In nucleotides, the CDR3 is TGTGCCAGCAGCCCGATATCTGGGTATTGGCCCTACGAGCAGTACTTC. This gives the protein CASSPISGYWPYEQYF. The full variable domain, with the rest looked up from reference TRBV28 and TRBJ2-7, is DVKVTQSSRYLVKRTGEKVFLECVQDMDHENMFWYRQDPGLGLRLIYFSYDVKMKEKGDIPEGYSVSREKKERFSLILESASTNQTSMYLCASSPISGYWPYEQYFGPGTRLTVT.

CDR3 DNA: TGTGCCAGCAGCCTCCCCTCCCAGGGGGCGTACGAGCAGTACTTC. Amino acids: CASSLPSQGAYEQYF. V gene TRBV5-6 combines with J gene TRBJ2-7; 8 bases agree with TRBD1. V dropped 4 bases and J dropped 4; count of bases not matched to a gene: 10. The germline V gene encodes CDR1 SGHDT and CDR2 YYEEEE. The CDR3 runs to 15 residues.

The chain has TRBV11-2 and TRBJ2-7, with 9 bases identical to TRBD1. After removal of 6 bases from V and 2 bases from J, the junction contained 8 bases not matched to a gene. CDR3 size: 15 residues. The germline V gene has CDR1 SGHAT and CDR2 FQNNGV. This CDR3 is CASRPGTGKAYEQYF. The CDR3 region has the DNA TGTGCCAGCAGACCGGGGACAGGGAAGGCCTACGAGCAGTACTTC.

This chain connects TRBV5-6 to TRBJ1-1; D call uncertain. The CDR3 length is 13 residues. CDR1 and CDR2 (germline): SGHDT, YYEEEE. V gave up 5 bases and J gave up 3 bases, with 11 bases separating them. The CDR3 DNA reads TGTGCCAGCAGGTACGATATAGACACTGAAGCTTTCTTT. Protein product: CASRYDIDTEAFF.